This passage covers 8 T cell receptor beta chains from one sample sequenced in a study of blood T cell repertoires in COVID-19. Only in-frame clones appear in the TCRdb table, and some are missing; sequencing was by immunoSEQ multiplex PCR. The repertoire holds roughly 250,000 clones, with approximately 90% as singletons. Sequenced: peripheral blood. These receptors were collected from a man in his thirties or forties with acute or convalescent COVID-19.

The chain combines TRBV5-6 with TRBJ1-6, with 9 bases that match TRBD1. V lost 3 bases and J lost 13; bases outside the gene matches: 11. Germline CDR1 is SGHDT and CDR2 is YYEEEE. The CDR3 totals 15 residues. The DNA for the CDR3 is TGTGCCAGCAGCTGGGGAGGTCCGGGACAGGGCCCCCTCCACTTT. Amino acids: CASSWGGPGQGPLHF.

In this sample, this clone turned up once. The CDR3 region is CASSFTSYEQYF. The CDR3 DNA reads TGCGCCAGCAGCTTCACATCCTACGAGCAGTACTTC. The chain has TRBV5-1 and TRBJ2-7; D is unclear. Trimming shortened V by 2 bases and J by 1 base, and 4 bases separated the two germline ends. CDR1 and CDR2 (germline): SGHRS, YFSETQ. The CDR3 extends over 12 amino acids.

The V gene is TRBV6-5, the J gene TRBJ2-7; TRBD2 agrees at 7 bases. The CDR3 sequence is 14 residues long. After removal of 5 bases from V and 0 bases from J, the junction contained 4 bases not matched to a gene. Per germline, CDR1 MNHEY and CDR2 SVGAGI. CDR3 sequence reads: CASSPGGSSYEQYF. Here the CDR3 DNA reads TGTGCCAGCAGTCCCGGGGGGAGCTCCTACGAGCAGTACTTC.

This clone was seen a few times. The rearrangement links TRBV14 to TRBJ2-7, with 11 positions matching TRBD2. Looked up from germline, CDR1 is SGHDN and CDR2 is FVKESK. CDR3 length equals 15 residues. The J segment lost 4 bases and the V segment lost 6 bases, leaving 8 bases of the junction unmatched. The CDR3 here is CASRPGTSGGYEQYF. As DNA, the CDR3 is TGTGCCAGCAGACCCGGGACTAGCGGTGGATACGAGCAGTACTTC.

Points on this clone: Its ends do not fully match the called genes, so a read error is possible. V and J are TRBV7-9 and TRBJ1-2, with 7 bases fitting TRBD1. The germline CDR1 and CDR2 sequences are SEHNR and FQNEAQ (reference sequence). The CDR3 contains 11 residues. The CDR3 DNA reads TGTGCCAGCAGCTTTAAACCGGGACAGATTTTC. It codes for CASSFKPGQIF.

V usage is TRBV5-6 and J usage is TRBJ2-7, with D possibly TRBD1 on 5 matching bases. Germline loops: CDR1 SGHDT, CDR2 YYEEEE. Trimming stripped 2 bases from V and 0 bases from J, with 12 bases between. The length of the CDR3 is 15 residues. Here the CDR3 reads CASSFGQGHSYEQYF. CDR3 bases: TGTGCCAGCAGCTTCGGGCAGGGCCACTCCTACGAGCAGTACTTC.

The chain employs TRBV6-5 and TRBJ1-3; D is ambiguous. The germline gives CDR1 MNHEY, CDR2 SVGAGI. Trimming pared 0 bases from V and 4 bases from J, leaving 13 bases between. There are 16 residues in the CDR3. DNA of the CDR3: TGTGCCAGCAGTTACTCGAACAGAGGGATGGGAAACACCATATATTTT. Its translation: CASSYSNRGMGNTIYF.

The chain recombines TRBV6-5 with TRBJ1-1; D is possibly TRBD1 (6 bases). The germline V gene has CDR1 MNHEY and CDR2 SVGAGI. The CDR3 consists of 13 residues. V lost 8 bases, J lost 0 bases, and 10 bases lay in between. The CDR3 sequence: CASLRDMNTEAFF. CDR3 coding DNA: TGTGCCAGCCTCCGGGACATGAACACTGAAGCTTTCTTT.